This T cell receptor (beta chain) is from a study of cytomegalovirus exposure and HLA in healthy donors. Vbeta (60) and Jbeta (13) primers were used in the PCR. Data came from immunoSEQ multiplex PCR; TCRdb stores just in-frame clones and leaves some out. The top ten clones hold roughly 2.7% of a sample with roughly 130,000 clones, just over 70% of them seen once. The CDR3 length is 15 residues. V shed 4 bases, J shed 5 bases, and the junction held 7 bases outside the gene matches. Germline V gene data show CDR1 as SGHNT and CDR2 as YYREEE (reference sequence). This TCR derives from a woman aged 60-75 years in good health and CMV-seropositive. What was sequenced was PBMCs. This chain uses TRBV5-4 with TRBJ1-4, with 8 bases aligning to TRBD1. This CDR3 is CASSLEWTGNEKLFF. CDR3 in DNA: TGTGCCAGCAGCCTGGAATGGACAGGGAATGAAAAACTGTTTTTT.